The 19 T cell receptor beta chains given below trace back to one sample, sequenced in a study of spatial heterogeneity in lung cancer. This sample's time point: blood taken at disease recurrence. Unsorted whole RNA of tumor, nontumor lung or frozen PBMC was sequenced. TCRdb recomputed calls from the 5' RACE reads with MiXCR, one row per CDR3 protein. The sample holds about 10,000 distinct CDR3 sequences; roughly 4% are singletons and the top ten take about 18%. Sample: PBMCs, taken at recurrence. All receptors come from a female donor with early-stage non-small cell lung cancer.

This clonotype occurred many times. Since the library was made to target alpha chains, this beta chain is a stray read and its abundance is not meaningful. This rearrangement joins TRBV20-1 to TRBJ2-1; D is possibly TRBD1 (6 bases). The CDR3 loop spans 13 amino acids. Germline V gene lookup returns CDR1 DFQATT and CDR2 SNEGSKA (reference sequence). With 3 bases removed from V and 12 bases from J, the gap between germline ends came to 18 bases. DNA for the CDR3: TGCAGTGCTAGGGGGGCAGGGCTAGGAAGGCAGTTCTTC. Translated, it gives CSARGAGLGRQFF.

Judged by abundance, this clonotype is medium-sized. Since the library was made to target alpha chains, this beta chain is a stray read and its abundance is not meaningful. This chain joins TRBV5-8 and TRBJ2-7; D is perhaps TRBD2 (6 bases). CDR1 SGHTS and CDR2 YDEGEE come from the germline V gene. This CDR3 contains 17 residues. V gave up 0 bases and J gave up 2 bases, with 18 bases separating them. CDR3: CASSLEGPAGTPYEQYF. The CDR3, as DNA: TGTGCCAGCAGCTTGGAGGGACCGGCGGGGACCCCCTACGAGCAGTACTTC.

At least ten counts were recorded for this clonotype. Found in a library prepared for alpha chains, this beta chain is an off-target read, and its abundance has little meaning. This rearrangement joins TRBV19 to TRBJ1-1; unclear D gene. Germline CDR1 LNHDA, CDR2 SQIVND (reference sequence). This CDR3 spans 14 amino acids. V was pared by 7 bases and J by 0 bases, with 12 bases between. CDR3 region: CASIGGDVNTEAFF. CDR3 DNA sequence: TGTGCCAGTATAGGAGGTGATGTGAACACTGAAGCTTTCTTT.

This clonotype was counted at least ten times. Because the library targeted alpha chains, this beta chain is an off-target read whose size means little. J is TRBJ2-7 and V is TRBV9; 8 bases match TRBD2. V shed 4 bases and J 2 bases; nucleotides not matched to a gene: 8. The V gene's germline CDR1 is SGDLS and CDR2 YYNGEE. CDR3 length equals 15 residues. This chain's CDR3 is CASSPGGGAPYEQYF. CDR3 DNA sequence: TGTGCCAGCAGCCCCGGGGGGGGAGCACCCTACGAGCAGTACTTC.

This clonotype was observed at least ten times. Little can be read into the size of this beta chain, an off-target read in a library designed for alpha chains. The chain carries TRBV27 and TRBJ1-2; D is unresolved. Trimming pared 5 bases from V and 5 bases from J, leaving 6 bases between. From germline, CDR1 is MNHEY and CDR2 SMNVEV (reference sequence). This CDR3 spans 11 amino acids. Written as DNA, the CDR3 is TGTGCCAGCAGTGACGGATATGGCTACACCTTC. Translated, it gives CASSDGYGYTF.

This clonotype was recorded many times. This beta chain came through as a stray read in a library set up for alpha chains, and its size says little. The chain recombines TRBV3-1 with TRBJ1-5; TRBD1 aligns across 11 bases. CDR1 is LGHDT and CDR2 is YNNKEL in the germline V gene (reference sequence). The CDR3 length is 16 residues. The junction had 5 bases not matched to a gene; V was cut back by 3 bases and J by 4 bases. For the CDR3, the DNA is TGTGCCAGCAGCCAGGGGGGGACAGGGGGAAATCAGCCCCAGCATTTT. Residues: CASSQGGTGGNQPQHF.

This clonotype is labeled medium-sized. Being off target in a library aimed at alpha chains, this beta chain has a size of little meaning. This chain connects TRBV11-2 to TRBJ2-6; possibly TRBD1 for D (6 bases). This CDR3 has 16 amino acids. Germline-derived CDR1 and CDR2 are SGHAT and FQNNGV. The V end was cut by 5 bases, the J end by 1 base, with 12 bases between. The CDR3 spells CASSTLRGSGANVLTF. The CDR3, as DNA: TGTGCCAGCAGCACCCTCAGGGGATCTGGGGCCAACGTCCTGACTTTC.

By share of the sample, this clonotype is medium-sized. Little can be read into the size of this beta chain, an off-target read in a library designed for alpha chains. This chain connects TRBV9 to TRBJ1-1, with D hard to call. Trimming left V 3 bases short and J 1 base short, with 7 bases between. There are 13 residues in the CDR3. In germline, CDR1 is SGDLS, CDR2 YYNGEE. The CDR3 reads CASSAAENTEAFF. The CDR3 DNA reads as TGTGCCAGCAGCGCCGCCGAGAACACTGAAGCTTTCTTT.

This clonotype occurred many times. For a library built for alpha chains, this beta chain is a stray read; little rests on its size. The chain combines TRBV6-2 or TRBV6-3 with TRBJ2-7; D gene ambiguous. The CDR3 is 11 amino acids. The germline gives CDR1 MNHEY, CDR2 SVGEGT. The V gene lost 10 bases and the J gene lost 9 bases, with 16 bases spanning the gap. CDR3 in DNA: TGTGCCACCAGCCATGCCGGGTCGCAGTACTTC. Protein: CATSHAGSQYF.

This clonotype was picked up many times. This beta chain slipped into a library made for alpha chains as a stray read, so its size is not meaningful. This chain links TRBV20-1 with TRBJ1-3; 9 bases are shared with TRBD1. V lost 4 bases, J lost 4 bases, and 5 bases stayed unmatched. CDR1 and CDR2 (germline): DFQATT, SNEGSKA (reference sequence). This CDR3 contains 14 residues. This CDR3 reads CSANRDRDGNTIYF. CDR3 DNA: TGCAGTGCTAACAGGGACAGGGACGGAAACACCATATATTTT.

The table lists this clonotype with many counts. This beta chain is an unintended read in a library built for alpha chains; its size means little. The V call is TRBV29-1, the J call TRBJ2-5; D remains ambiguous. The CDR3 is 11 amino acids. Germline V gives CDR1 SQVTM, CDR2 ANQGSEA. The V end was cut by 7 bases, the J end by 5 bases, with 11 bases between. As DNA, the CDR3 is TGCAGCGAAAAGGTCCGGGAGACCCAGTACTTC. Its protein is CSEKVRETQYF.

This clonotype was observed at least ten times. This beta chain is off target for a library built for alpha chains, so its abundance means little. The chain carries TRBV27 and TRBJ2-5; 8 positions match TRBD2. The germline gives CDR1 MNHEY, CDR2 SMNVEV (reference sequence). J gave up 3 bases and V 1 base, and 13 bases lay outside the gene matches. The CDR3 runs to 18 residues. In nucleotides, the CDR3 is TGTGCCAGCAGTTTATTCCCTCTTTCCGGGGGGGGGAAAGAGACCCAGTACTTC. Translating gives CASSLFPLSGGGKETQYF.

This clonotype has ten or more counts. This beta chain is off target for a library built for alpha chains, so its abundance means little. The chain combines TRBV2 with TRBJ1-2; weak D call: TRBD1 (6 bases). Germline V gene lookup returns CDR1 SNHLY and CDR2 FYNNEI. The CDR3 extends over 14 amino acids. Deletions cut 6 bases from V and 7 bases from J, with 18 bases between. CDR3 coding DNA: TGTGCCAGCAGAAGACAGGACATAATGGGTGGCTACACCTTC. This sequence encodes CASRRQDIMGGYTF.

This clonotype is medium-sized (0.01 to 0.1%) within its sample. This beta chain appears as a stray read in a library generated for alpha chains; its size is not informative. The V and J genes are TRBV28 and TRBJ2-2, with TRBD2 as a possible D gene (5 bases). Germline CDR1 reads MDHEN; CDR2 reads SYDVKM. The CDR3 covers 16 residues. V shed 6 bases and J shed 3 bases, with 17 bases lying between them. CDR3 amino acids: CASRLRGPPDTGELFF. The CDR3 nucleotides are TGTGCCAGCAGGCTACGCGGGCCGCCTGACACCGGGGAGCTGTTTTTT.

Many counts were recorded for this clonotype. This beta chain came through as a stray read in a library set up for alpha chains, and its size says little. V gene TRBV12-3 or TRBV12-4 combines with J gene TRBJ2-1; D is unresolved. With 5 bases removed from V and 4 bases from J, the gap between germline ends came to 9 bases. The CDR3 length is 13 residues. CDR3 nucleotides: TGTGCCAGCAGTCTCGTGCCGTACAATGAGCAGTTCTTC. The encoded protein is CASSLVPYNEQFF.

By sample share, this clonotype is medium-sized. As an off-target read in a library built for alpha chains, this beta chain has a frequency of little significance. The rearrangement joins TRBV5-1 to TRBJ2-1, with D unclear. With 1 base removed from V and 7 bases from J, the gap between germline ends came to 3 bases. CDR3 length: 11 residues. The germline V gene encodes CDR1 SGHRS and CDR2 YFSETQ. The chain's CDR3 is CASSLTNEQFF. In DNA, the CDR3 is TGCGCCAGCAGCTTGACTAATGAGCAGTTCTTC.

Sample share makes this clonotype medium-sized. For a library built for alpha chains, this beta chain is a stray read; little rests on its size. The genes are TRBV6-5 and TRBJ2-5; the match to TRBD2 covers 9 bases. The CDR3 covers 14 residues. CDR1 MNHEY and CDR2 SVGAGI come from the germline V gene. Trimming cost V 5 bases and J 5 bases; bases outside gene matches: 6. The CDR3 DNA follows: TGTGCCAGCAGTCCGTTAGCGGGGGCGGAGACCCAGTACTTC. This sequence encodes CASSPLAGAETQYF.

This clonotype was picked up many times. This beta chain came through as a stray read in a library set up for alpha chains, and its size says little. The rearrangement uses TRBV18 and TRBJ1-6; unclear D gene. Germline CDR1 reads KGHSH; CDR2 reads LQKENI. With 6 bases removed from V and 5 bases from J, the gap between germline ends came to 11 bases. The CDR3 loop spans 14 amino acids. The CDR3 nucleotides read TGTGCCAGCTCGGGTCGTGGGAATAATTCACCCCTCCACTTT. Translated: CASSGRGNNSPLHF.

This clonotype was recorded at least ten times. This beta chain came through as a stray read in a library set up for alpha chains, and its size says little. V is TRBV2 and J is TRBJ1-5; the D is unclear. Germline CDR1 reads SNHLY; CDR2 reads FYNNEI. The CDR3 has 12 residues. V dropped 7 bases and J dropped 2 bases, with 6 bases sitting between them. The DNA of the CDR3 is TGTGCCAGCACCATGGGCAATCAGCCCCAGCATTTT. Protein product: CASTMGNQPQHF.